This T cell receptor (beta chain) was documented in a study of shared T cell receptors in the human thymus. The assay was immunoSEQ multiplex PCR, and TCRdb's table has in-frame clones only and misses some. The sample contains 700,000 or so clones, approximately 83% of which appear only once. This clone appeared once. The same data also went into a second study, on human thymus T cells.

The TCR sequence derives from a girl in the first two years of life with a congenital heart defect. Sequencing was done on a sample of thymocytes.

In DNA form, the CDR3 reads TGTGCCAGCTCACCCGACACCGACAGGGTAAATTACTATGGCTACACCTTC. This translates into CASSPDTDRVNYYGYTF. The V and J genes are TRBV18 and TRBJ1-2; 7 nucleotides align to TRBD1. This CDR3 has 17 amino acids. Germline V gives CDR1 KGHSH, CDR2 LQKENI. The V gene end was trimmed by 3 bases and the J gene end by 3 bases; junction bases not matched to a gene: 13.